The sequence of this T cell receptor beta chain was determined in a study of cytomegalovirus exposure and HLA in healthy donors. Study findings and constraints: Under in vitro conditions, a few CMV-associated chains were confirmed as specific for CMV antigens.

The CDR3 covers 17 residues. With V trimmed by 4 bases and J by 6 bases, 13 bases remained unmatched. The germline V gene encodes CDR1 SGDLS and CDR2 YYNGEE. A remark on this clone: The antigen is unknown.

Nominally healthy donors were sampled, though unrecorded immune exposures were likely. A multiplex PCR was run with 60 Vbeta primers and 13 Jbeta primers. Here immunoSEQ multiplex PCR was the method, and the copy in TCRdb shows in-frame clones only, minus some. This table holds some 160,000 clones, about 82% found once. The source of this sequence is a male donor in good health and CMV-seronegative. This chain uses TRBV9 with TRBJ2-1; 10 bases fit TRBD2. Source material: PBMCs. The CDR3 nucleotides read TGTGCCAGCAGCTCCGCCAGCGGGAGGGCCTTAGGCAATGAGCAGTTCTTC. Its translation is CASSSASGRALGNEQFF.